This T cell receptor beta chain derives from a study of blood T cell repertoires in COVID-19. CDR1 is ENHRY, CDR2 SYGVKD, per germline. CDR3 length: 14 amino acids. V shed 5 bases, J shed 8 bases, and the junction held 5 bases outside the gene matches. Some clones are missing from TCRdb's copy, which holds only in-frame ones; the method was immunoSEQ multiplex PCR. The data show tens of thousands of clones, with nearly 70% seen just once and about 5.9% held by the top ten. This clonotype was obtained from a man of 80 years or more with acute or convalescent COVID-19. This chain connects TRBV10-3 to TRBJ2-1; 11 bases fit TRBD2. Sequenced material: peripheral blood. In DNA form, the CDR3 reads TGTGCCATCAGTACCGGACTAGCGGGCCATGAGCAGTTCTTC. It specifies CAISTGLAGHEQFF.